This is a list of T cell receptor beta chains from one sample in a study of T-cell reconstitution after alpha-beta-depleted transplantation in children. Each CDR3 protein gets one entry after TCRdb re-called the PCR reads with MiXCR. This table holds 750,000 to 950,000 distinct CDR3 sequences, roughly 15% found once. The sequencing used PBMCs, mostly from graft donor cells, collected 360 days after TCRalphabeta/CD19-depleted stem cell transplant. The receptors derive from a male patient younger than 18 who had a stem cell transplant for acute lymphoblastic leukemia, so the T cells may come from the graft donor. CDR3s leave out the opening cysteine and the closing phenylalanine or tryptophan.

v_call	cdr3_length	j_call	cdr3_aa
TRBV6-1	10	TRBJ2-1	ASRKGGGEQF
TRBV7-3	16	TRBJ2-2	ASSPPGLAGGSTGELF
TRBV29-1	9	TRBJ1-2	SLRGGGGYT
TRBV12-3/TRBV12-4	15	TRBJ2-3	ASSLPSFSGSPDTQY
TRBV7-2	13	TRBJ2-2	ASSPQRRTTGELF
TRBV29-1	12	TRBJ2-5	SVGGAGGGGTQY
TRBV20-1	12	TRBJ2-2	SARAGLANWELF
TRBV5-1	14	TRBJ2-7	ASSSPGQGTGYEQY
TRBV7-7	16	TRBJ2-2	ASSLSAIRGFNTGELF
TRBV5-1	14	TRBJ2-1	ASSLGTGVTYNEQF
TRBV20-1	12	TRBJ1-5	SPQPPENNQPQH
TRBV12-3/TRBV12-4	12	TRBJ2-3	ASRDGLRTDTQY
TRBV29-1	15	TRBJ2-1	SVEGRQPPIPYNEQF
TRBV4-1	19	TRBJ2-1	ASSQPRLAGGLHSSYNEQF
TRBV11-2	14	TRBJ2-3	ASSSARQGSTDTQY
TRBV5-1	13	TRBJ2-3	ASSSSTGGRDTQY
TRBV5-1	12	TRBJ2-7	ASSSTAFAYEQY
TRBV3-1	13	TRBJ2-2	ASSQEDREAGELF
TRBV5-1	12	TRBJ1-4	ASSGGQYNEKLF
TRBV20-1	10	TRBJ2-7	SATGRDYEQY
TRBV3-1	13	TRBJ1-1	ASSHQVTVSTEAF
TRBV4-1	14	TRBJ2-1	ASSQPGQGPSNEQF
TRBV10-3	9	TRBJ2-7	ASLGALEQY
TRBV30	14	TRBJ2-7	AWSVAGPRSSYEQY
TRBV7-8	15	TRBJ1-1	ASSFRGRGEGLTEAF
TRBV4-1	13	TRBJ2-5	ASSQTSGSQETQY
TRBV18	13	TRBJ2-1	ASSPWGGGNNEQF
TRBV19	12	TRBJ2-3	ASGTMASTDTQY
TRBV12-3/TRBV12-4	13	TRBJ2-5	ASSRLAGLVKTQY
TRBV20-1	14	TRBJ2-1	SARGRAGVDYNEQF
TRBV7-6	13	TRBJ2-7	ASSLAAGRHYEQY
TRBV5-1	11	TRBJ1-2	ASRQDREYGYT
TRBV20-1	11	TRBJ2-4	SAPYLAKNIQY
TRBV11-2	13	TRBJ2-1	ASSPTSGMNNEQF
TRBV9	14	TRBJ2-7	ASSVLGTGGSYEQY
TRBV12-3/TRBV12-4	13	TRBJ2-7	ASSSRTGGRSEQY
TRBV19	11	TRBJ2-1	ASTQDWYNEQF
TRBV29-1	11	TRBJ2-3	SGGGTGQDTQY
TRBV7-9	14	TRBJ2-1	ASSLIGGRAGNEQF
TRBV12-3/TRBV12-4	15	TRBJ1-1	ASNLPPTGGDDTEAF
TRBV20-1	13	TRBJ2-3	SASTREGALDTQY
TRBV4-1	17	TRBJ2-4	ASSQDRRREVLGKNIQY
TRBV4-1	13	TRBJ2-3	ATQDGQGLEDTQY
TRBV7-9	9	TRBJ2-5	ATAPQETQY
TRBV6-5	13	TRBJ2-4	ASSYSELAKNIQY
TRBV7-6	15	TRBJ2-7	ASSPKGLADPSYEQY
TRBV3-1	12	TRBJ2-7	ASSHGTSPLEQY
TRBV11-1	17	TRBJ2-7	ASSLSPARDSPKSYEQY
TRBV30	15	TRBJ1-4	AWSGVTTGRSREKLF
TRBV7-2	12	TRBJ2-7	ASSRKGRAFEQY